The 10 T cell receptor beta chains listed next were all sequenced from one sample in a study of blood T cell repertoires in COVID-19. Assay: immunoSEQ multiplex PCR; the TCRdb copy retains only in-frame clones and omits some. The table includes 40,000 to 60,000 clones, around 68% detected once. The sequenced material came from peripheral blood. These receptors all come from a woman in her seventies with acute or convalescent COVID-19.

J is TRBJ1-5 and V is TRBV3-1 (or the pseudogene TRBV3-2); weak D call: TRBD1 (5 bases). The V gene lost 2 bases and the J gene lost 2 bases, with 16 bases spanning the gap. Per the germline V gene, CDR1 is LGHDT and CDR2 is YNNKEL (reference sequence). This CDR3 comprises 17 residues. CDR3 DNA sequence: TGTGCCAGCAGCCAACCACCCGGGGGGGGAGGCAATCAGCCCCAGCATTTT. Protein sequence: CASSQPPGGGGNQPQHF.

The chain uses TRBV7-3 and TRBJ1-2, with 8 bases matching TRBD1. J lost 6 bases, V lost 5 bases, and 5 bases had no gene match. The V gene's germline CDR1 is SGHTA and CDR2 FQGTGA. The CDR3 has 13 residues. The CDR3 DNA is TGTGCCAGCAGCCACGGGACAGGAAATGGCTACACCTTC. Its translation is CASSHGTGNGYTF. Variable domain in full (rest from reference TRBV7-3 and TRBJ1-2): GAGVSQTPSNKVTEKGKYVELRCDPISGHTALYWYRQSLGQGPEFLIYFQGTGAADDSGLPNDRFFAVRPEGSVSTLKIQRTERGDSAVYLCASSHGTGNGYTFGSGTRLTVV.

This clone has just one count. The rearrangement links TRBV6-5 to TRBJ2-7; 8 nucleotides agree with TRBD2. Trimming cost V 3 bases and J 5 bases; bases outside gene matches: 6. Germline CDR1 MNHEY, CDR2 SVGAGI. The CDR3 loop spans 14 amino acids. The CDR3 protein is CASSYNRGGHEQYF. The CDR3, as DNA: TGTGCCAGCAGTTATAATCGGGGGGGCCACGAGCAGTACTTC.

The genes are TRBV2 and TRBJ1-1; D may be TRBD1 (5 bases). V lost 4 bases, J lost 4 bases, and 16 bases lay in between. Germline V gives CDR1 SNHLY, CDR2 FYNNEI. The CDR3 has 15 residues. CDR3 sequence: CASSGHVNRGTEAFF. In DNA, the CDR3 is TGTGCCAGCAGTGGCCACGTGAATAGGGGCACTGAAGCTTTCTTT.

The V and J genes are TRBV11-2 and TRBJ2-1, with 13 nucleotides matching TRBD2. CDR1 is SGHAT and CDR2 is FQNNGV in the germline V gene. The CDR3 covers 14 residues. V dropped 4 bases and J dropped 14; count of bases not matched to a gene: 8. CDR3 in amino acids: CASSSGTSGAKKFF. CDR3 nucleotide sequence: TGTGCCAGCAGCTCAGGGACTAGCGGGGCTAAAAAGTTCTTC.

The chain couples TRBV10-3 to TRBJ1-1; TRBD1 is a possible D gene (6 bases). Trimming stripped 0 bases from V and 11 bases from J, with 13 bases between. There are 13 residues in the CDR3. In germline, CDR1 is ENHRY, CDR2 SYGVKD. The CDR3 is CAISESYRAAAFF. The CDR3 coding sequence is TGTGCCATCAGTGAGTCCTACAGGGCAGCTGCTTTCTTT.

This chain joins TRBV3-1 (or the pseudogene TRBV3-2) and TRBJ1-1, with 10 bases matching TRBD1. The CDR3 is 12 residues long. The ends lost 1 base at V and 11 bases at J; junction bases unmatched: 1. Germline V lookup: CDR1 LGHDT, CDR2 YNNKEL (reference sequence). The CDR3 region is CASSQGQGAAFF. The CDR3 DNA follows: TGTGCCAGCAGCCAAGGACAGGGGGCGGCTTTCTTT.

This rearrangement joins TRBV27 to TRBJ2-7; TRBD1 is a possible D gene (6 bases). This CDR3 spans 14 amino acids. Per germline, CDR1 MNHEY and CDR2 SMNVEV (reference sequence). Trimming shortened V by 5 bases and J by 4 bases, and 15 bases separated the two germline ends. The CDR3 coding sequence is TGTGCCAGCAGTCCCCCGGGACATATGTACGAGCAGTACTTC. Translated: CASSPPGHMYEQYF.

The genes are TRBV11-2 and TRBJ2-2; the D is unclear. The CDR3 spans 14 residues. Germline values: CDR1 SGHAT, CDR2 FQNNGV. Trimming took 3 bases from V and 2 from J, leaving 7 bases between them. CDR3 DNA sequence: TGTGCCAGCAGCTTGGAGAGAAACACCGGGGAGCTGTTTTTT. Translation: CASSLERNTGELFF.

V usage is TRBV10-1 and J usage is TRBJ1-1, with a weak D call TRBD1 (5 bases). CDR3 length: 14 residues. Trimming shortened V by 5 bases and J by 0 bases, and 10 bases separated the two germline ends. The germline CDR1 and CDR2 sequences are WNHNN and SYGVQD (reference sequence). The CDR3 loop is CASSPTGLNTEAFF. The CDR3 region has the DNA TGCGCCAGCAGTCCCACAGGACTGAACACTGAAGCTTTCTTT.